The clone carrying this T cell receptor beta chain was seen ten or more times. The V end lost 1 base, the J end lost 7 bases, and 11 bases lay between the germline ends. The CDR3 contains 14 residues. A single record per CDR3 protein comes from TCRdb applying MiXCR to the RT-PCR reads. In the table there are around 570,000 distinct CDR3 sequences, about 10% of which are singletons. These data are taken from a study of response to subunit inactivated influenza vaccine. The same specimen was also included in a second study, on T cells expressing NK-cell markers. That source notes: 5'RACE template switching with UMIs generated TCR beta cDNA. The study sequenced eight donors, seven HCMV-seropositive and one seronegative. Roughly six donors showed dominant NKG2C+ clonotypes comprising about 1.0-8% of their CD8+ T cells. Once again these clonotypes came out on top in the CD3+CD56-NKG2C+ fraction of a few donors. HCMV specificity of the expanded NKG2C+ T cell clones was not established.

The specimen was PBMCs from blood, collected on the day of vaccination. V usage is TRBV12-3 or TRBV12-4 and J usage is TRBJ2-1; D possibly corresponds to TRBD2 (5 bases). The sequence was obtained from a man between 45 and 60 years old who received an inactivated influenza vaccine. CDR3 in DNA: TGTGCCAGCAGTTTAGAGGGAGCCCATAATGAGCAGTTCTTC. This gives the protein CASSLEGAHNEQFF.